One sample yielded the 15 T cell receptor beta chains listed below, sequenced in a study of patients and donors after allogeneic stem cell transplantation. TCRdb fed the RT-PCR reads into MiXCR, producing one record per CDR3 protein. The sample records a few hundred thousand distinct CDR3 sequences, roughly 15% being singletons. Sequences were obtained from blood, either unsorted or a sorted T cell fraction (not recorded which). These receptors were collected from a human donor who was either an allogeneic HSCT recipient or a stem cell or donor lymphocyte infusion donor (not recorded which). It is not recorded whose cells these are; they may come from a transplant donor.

DNA for the CDR3: TGTGCCAGCAGCTTCGGCAGGGCCAACGTCCTGACTTTC. Encoded protein: CASSFGRANVLTF. This chain connects TRBV7-9 to TRBJ2-6; D is ambiguous. This CDR3 is built from 13 residues. With 3 bases removed from V and 5 bases from J, the gap between germline ends came to 5 bases. The germline CDR1 and CDR2 sequences are SEHNR and FQNEAQ (reference sequence).

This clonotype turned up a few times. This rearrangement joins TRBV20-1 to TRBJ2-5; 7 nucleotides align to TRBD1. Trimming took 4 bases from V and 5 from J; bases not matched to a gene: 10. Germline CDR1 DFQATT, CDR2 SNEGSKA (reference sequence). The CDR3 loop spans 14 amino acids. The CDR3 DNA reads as TGCAGTGCTAACCCACAGGGGACGGGGGAGACCCAGTACTTC. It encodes CSANPQGTGETQYF.

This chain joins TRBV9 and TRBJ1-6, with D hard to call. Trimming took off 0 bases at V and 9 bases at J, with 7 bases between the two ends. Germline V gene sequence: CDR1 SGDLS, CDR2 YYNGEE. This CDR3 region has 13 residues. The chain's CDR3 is CASSVEMVSPLHF. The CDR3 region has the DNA TGTGCCAGCAGCGTAGAAATGGTTTCACCCCTCCACTTT.

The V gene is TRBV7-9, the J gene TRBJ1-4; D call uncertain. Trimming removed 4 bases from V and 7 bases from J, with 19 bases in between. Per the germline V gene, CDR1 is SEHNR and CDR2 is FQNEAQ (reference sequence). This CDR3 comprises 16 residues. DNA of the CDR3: TGTGCCAGCAGCTCGGTTCGGGTTGGGGTCGCTGAAAAACTGTTTTTT. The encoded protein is CASSSVRVGVAEKLFF.

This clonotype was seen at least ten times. This chain's CDR3 is CASSESRTGYQETQYF. DNA of the CDR3: TGTGCCAGCAGTGAATCGCGGACAGGGTACCAAGAGACCCAGTACTTC. The genes are TRBV25-1 and TRBJ2-5; TRBD1 agrees at 8 bases. Germline V lookup: CDR1 MGHDK, CDR2 SYGVNS. V trimming: 1 base; J trimming: 0 bases; junction bases outside the gene matches: 4. The CDR3 loop spans 16 amino acids.

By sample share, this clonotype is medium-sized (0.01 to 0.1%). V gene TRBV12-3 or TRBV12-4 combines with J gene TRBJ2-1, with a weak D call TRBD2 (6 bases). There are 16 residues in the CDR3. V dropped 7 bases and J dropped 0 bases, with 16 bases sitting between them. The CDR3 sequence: CASTDPGLSSYNEQFF. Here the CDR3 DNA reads TGTGCCAGCACCGACCCGGGACTCAGCTCCTACAATGAGCAGTTCTTC.

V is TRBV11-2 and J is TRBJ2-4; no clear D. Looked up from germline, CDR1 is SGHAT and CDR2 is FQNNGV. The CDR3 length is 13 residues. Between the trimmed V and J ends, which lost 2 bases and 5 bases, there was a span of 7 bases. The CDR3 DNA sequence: TGTGCCAGCAGCTTACGGCAGGAAAACATTCAGTACTTC. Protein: CASSLRQENIQYF.

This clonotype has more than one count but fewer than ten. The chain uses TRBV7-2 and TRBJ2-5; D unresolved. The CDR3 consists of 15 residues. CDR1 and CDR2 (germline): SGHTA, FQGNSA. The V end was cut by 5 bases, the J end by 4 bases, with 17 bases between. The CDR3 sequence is CASSPLRAMGETQYF. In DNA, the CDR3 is TGTGCCAGCAGCCCCCTCCGGGCAATGGGAGAGACCCAGTACTTC.

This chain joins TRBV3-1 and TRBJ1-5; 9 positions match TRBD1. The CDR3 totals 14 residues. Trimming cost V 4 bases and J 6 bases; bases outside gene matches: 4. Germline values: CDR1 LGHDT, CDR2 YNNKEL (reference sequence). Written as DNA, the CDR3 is TGTGCCAGCAGCCCCCGGGACAGGGCTCAGCCCCAGCATTTT. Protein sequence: CASSPRDRAQPQHF.

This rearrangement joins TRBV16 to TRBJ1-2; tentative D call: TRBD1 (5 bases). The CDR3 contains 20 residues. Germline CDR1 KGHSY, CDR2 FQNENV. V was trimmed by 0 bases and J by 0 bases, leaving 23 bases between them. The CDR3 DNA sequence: TGTGCCAGCAGCCAATCTCACCGCGGGGCCACCCTCCCTACTAACTATGGCTACACCTTC. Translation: CASSQSHRGATLPTNYGYTF. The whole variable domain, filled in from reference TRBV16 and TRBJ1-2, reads GEEVAQTPKHLVRGEGQKAKLYCAPIKGHSYVFWYQQVLKNEFKFLISFQNENVFDETGMPKERFSAKCLPNSPCSLEIQATKLEDSAVYFCASSQSHRGATLPTNYGYTFGSGTRLTVV.

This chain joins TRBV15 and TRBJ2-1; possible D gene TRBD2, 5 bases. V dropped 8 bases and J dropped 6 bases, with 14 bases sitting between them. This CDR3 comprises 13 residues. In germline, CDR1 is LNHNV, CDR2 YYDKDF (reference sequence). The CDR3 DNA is TGTGCCACCTTGGGAGATCAGAGCAATGAGCAGTTCTTC. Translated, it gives CATLGDQSNEQFF.

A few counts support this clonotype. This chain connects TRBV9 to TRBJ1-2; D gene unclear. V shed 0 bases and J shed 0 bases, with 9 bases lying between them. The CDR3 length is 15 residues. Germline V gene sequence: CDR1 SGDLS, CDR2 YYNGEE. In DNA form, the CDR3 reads TGTGCCAGCAGCGTAGGGCACCTTGCTAACTATGGCTACACCTTC. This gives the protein CASSVGHLANYGYTF.

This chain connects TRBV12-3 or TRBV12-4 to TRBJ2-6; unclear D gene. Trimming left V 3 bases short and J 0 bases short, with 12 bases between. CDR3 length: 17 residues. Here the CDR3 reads CASSFGQSSSGANVLTF. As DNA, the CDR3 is TGTGCCAGCAGTTTTGGCCAGAGTTCCTCTGGGGCCAACGTCCTGACTTTC.

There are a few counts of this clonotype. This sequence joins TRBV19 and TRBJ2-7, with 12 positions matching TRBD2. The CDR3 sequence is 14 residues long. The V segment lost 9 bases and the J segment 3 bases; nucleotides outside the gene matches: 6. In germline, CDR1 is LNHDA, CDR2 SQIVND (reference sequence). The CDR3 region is CASSWTSGNYEQYF. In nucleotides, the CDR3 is TGTGCCAGCTCCTGGACTAGCGGGAACTACGAGCAGTACTTC.

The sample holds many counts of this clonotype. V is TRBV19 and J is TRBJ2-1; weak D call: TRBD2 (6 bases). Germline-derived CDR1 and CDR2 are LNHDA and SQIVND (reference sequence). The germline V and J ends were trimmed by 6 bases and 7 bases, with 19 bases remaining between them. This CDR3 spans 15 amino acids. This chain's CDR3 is CASRPTSPLPNEQFF. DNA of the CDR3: TGTGCCAGTAGGCCTACTAGCCCTCTACCTAATGAGCAGTTCTTC. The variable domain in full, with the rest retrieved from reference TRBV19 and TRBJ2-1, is DGGITQSPKYLFRKEGQNVTLSCEQNLNHDAMYWYRQDPGQGLRLIYYSQIVNDFQKGDIAEGYSVSREKKESFPLTVTSAQKNPTAFYLCASRPTSPLPNEQFFGPGTRLTVL.